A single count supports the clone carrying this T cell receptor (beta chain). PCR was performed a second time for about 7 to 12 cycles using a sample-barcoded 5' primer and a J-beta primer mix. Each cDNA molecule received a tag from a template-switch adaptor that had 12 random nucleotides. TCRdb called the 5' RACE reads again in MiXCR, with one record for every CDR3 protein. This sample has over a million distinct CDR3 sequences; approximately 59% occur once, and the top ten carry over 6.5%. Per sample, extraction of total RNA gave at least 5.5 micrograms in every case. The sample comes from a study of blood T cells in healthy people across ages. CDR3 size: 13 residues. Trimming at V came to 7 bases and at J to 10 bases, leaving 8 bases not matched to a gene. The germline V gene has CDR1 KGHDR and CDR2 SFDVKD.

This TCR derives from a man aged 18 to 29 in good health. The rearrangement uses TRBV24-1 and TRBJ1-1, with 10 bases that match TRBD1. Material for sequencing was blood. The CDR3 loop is CATSGQGDGLAFF. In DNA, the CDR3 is TGTGCCACCAGCGGACAGGGGGATGGTTTAGCTTTCTTT.